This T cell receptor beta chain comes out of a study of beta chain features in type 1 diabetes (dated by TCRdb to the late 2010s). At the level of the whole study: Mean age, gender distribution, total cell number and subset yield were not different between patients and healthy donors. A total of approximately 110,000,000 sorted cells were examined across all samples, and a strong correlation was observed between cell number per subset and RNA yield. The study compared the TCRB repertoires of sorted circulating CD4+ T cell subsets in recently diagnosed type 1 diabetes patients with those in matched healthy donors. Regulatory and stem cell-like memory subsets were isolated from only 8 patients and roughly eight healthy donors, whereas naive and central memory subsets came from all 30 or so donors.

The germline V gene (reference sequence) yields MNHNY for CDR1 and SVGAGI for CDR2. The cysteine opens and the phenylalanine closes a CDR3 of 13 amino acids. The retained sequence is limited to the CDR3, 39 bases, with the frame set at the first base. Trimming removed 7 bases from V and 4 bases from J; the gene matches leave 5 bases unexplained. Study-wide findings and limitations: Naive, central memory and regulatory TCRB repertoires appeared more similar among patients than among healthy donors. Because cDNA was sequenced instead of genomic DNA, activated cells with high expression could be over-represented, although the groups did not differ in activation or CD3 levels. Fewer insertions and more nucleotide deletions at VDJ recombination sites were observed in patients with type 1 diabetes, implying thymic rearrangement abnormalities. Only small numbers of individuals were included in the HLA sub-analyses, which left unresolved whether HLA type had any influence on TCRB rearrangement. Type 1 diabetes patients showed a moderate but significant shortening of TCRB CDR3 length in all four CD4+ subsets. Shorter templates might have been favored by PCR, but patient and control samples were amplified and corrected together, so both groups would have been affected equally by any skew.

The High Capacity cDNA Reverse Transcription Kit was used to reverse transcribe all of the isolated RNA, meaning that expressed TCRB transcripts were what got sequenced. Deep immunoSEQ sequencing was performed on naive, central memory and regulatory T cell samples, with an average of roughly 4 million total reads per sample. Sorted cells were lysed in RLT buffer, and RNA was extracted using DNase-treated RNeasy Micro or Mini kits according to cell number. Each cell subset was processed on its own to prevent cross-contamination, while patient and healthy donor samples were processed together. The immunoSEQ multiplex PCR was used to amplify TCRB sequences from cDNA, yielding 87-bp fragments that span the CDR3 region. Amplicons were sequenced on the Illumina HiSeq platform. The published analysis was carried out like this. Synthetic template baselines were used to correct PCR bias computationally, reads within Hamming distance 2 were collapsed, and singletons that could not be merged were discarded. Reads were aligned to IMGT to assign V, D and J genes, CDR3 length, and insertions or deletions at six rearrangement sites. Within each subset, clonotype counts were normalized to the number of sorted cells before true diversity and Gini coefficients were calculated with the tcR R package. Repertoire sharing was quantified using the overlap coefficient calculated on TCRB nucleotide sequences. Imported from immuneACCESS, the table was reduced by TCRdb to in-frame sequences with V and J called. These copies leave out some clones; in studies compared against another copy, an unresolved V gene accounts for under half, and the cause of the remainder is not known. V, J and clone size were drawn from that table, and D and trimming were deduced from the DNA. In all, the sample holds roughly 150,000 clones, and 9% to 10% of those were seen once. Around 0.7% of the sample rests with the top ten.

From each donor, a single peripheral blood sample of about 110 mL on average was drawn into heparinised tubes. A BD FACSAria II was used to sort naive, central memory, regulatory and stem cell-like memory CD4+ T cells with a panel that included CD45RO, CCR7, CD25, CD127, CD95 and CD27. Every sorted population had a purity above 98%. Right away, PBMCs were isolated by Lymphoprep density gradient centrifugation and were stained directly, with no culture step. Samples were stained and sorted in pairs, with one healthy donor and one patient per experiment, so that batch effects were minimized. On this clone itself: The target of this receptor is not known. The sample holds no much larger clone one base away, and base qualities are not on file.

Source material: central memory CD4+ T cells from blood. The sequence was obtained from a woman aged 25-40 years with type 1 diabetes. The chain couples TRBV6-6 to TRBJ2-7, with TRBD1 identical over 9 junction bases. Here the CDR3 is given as CASTLQGAYEQYF. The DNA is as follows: TGTGCCAGCACCCTACAGGGGGCTTACGAGCAGTACTTC.